Below are 27 T cell receptor beta chains sequenced from a single sample in a study of cytomegalovirus exposure and HLA in healthy donors. The PCR had 60 Vbeta and 13 Jbeta primers. Clones were sequenced by immunoSEQ multiplex PCR, and TCRdb holds only the in-frame ones, with some missing. The table lists about 160,000 clones, approximately 80% of them singletons, with approximately 2.3% in the top ten. The sequencing sample was made of PBMCs. Source of these receptors: a man aged 50 to 59 in good health and CMV-seropositive.

This chain joins TRBV29-1 and TRBJ2-3, with 9 bases aligning to TRBD2. V dropped 2 bases and J dropped 6; count of bases not matched to a gene: 6. The CDR3 has 14 residues. Germline CDR1 SQVTM, CDR2 ANQGSEA. DNA for the CDR3: TGCAGCGTTGAATTAGCGGGGGCCCTGGATACGCAGTATTTT. This gives the protein CSVELAGALDTQYF.

The chain has TRBV5-4 and TRBJ2-1; 7 bases are a match to TRBD2. Germline values: CDR1 SGHNT, CDR2 YYREEE (reference sequence). J lost 6 bases, V lost 3 bases, and 9 bases had no gene match. The CDR3 contains 15 residues. The CDR3 coding sequence is TGTGCCAGCAGCTCCCCGAGGACTAGTGCCAATGAGCAGTTCTTC. Translating it yields CASSSPRTSANEQFF.

The J gene is TRBJ2-7, the V gene TRBV4-2, with TRBD1 identical over 9 bases. CDR1 and CDR2 (germline): LGHNA, YNFKEQ. V was pared by 0 bases and J by 6 bases, with 3 bases of the junction left unmatched. This CDR3 comprises 14 residues. The CDR3 sequence: CASSQETGGGEQYF. The CDR3 nucleotides read TGTGCCAGCAGCCAAGAGACAGGGGGAGGCGAGCAGTACTTC.

The rearrangement joins TRBV9 to TRBJ2-5; D remains ambiguous. The CDR3 is 13 residues long. Trimming removed 1 base from V and 4 bases from J, with 8 bases in between. CDR1 and CDR2 (germline): SGDLS, YYNGEE. CDR3 in amino acids: CASSVNTGETQYF. The DNA of the CDR3 is TGTGCCAGCAGCGTAAATACGGGAGAGACCCAGTACTTC. The whole variable domain, filled in from reference TRBV9 and TRBJ2-5, reads DSGVTQTPKHLITATGQRVTLRCSPRSGDLSVYWYQQSLDQGLQFLIQYYNGEERAKGNILERFSAQQFPDLHSELNLSSLELGDSALYFCASSVNTGETQYFGPGTRLLVL.

This rearrangement joins TRBV4-3 to TRBJ2-4, with 9 bases aligning to TRBD1. Germline CDR1 reads LGHNA; CDR2 reads YSLEER. The length of the CDR3 is 13 residues. V lost 1 base, J lost 11 bases, and 3 bases stayed unmatched. The CDR3 region has the DNA TGCGCCAGCAGCCAAGGACGACAGGGGGTTCAGTACTTC. Residues: CASSQGRQGVQYF.

With regard to this clone: Distinct nucleotide sequences in the sample also encode this CDR3. The rearrangement uses TRBV30 and TRBJ1-5; weak D call: TRBD1 (6 bases). V shed 3 bases and J shed 3 bases, with 9 bases lying between them. The CDR3 has 13 residues. Germline CDR1 GTSNPN, CDR2 SVGIG (reference sequence). CDR3 amino acids: CAWSRDTNQPQHF. In DNA, the CDR3 is TGTGCCTGGAGCAGGGACACCAATCAGCCCCAGCATTTT.

Regarding this clone: Other DNA sequences in the same sample also yield this CDR3. The chain joins TRBV6-5 to TRBJ1-1; a weak D match, TRBD1 (6 bases). Trimming stripped 4 bases from V and 1 base from J, with 7 bases between. The CDR3 totals 13 residues. CDR1 is MNHEY, CDR2 SVGAGI, per germline. The CDR3 spells CASSWTENTEAFF. CDR3 nucleotide sequence: TGTGCCAGCAGTTGGACAGAGAACACTGAAGCTTTCTTT.

The chain combines TRBV6-5 with TRBJ2-7, with TRBD2 identical over 9 bases. The V and J ends lost 4 bases and 1 base, in that order; junction bases with no gene match: 5. Per germline, CDR1 MNHEY and CDR2 SVGAGI. This CDR3 has 15 amino acids. The CDR3 region is CASSLASGASYEQYF. CDR3 coding DNA: TGTGCCAGCAGTTTGGCTAGCGGGGCGTCCTACGAGCAGTACTTC.

The gene calls are TRBV27 and TRBJ2-1; 10 bases agree with TRBD2. Germline V gene lookup returns CDR1 MNHEY and CDR2 SMNVEV (reference sequence). This CDR3 region has 15 residues. The V gene end was trimmed by 8 bases and the J gene end by 7 bases; junction bases not matched to a gene: 11. This chain's CDR3 is CASLYIAGGVNEQFF. In nucleotides, the CDR3 is TGTGCCAGCCTATATATAGCGGGGGGAGTGAATGAGCAGTTCTTC.

The gene calls are TRBV7-9 and TRBJ1-6; the match to TRBD1 covers 7 bases. Per the germline V gene, CDR1 is SEHNR and CDR2 is FQNEAQ (reference sequence). J was trimmed by 9 bases and V by 1 base; bases with no gene match: 3. This CDR3 spans 14 amino acids. The CDR3 loop reads CASSLVGGGSPLHF. The CDR3 nucleotides read TGTGCCAGCAGCTTAGTAGGGGGCGGTTCACCCCTCCACTTT.

The sample holds a few counts of this clone. The chain has TRBV6-5 and TRBJ1-6; no reliable D call. CDR3 length: 14 amino acids. Trimming took 0 bases from V and 4 from J, leaving 4 bases between them. Germline loops: CDR1 MNHEY, CDR2 SVGAGI. The CDR3, as DNA: TGTGCCAGCAGTTACTCAGCGTATAATTCACCCCTCCACTTT. Protein: CASSYSAYNSPLHF.

This chain joins TRBV4-1 and TRBJ1-6, with D maybe TRBD1 (6 bases). This CDR3 region has 15 residues. V was shortened by 4 bases and J by 7 bases, with 14 bases between the two germline ends. Germline CDR1 is MGHRA and CDR2 is YSYEKL. This CDR3 is CASSLRVDSNSPLHF. The CDR3 bases are TGCGCCAGCAGCCTCAGGGTGGACAGCAATTCACCCCTCCACTTT.

V usage is TRBV25-1 and J usage is TRBJ1-2; no clear D. The CDR3 consists of 13 residues. CDR1 is MGHDK, CDR2 SYGVNS, per germline. V gave up 3 bases and J gave up 6 bases, with 11 bases separating them. For the CDR3, the DNA is TGTGCCAGCAGTGACCTCCGGGATAATGGCTACACCTTC. Its translation: CASSDLRDNGYTF.

The chain has TRBV11-3 and TRBJ2-7, with 8 nucleotides matching TRBD2. The trim removed 1 base at V and 6 bases at J, leaving 8 bases unmatched. Germline CDR1 is SGHNT and CDR2 is YENEEA. This CDR3 comprises 15 residues. CDR3 nucleotide sequence: TGTGCCAGCAGCTTAGGAGCGGGAGCCTTCGGCGAGCAGTACTTC. Translating gives CASSLGAGAFGEQYF. Looking up the rest from reference TRBV11-3 and TRBJ2-7 gives the full variable domain: EAGVVQSPRYKIIEKKQPVAFWCNPISGHNTLYWYLQNLGQGPELLIRYENEEAVDDSQLPKDRFSAERLKGVDSTLKIQPAELGDSAVYLCASSLGAGAFGEQYFGPGTRLTVT.

The genes are TRBV6-1 and TRBJ2-3; TRBD1 matches at 11 bases. CDR3 length equals 15 residues. Trimming cost V 3 bases and J 4 bases; bases outside gene matches: 3. Per the germline V gene, CDR1 is MNHNS and CDR2 is SASEGT. CDR3 in amino acids: CASSEDRGRSDTQYF. In DNA form, the CDR3 reads TGTGCCAGCAGTGAGGACAGGGGGCGGTCAGATACGCAGTATTTT.

V is TRBV7-2 and J is TRBJ1-2, with TRBD1 as a possible D gene (6 bases). This CDR3 region has 15 residues. CDR1 and CDR2 from the germline V gene are SGHTA and FQGNSA. Trimming removed 0 bases at V and 4 bases at J, with 12 bases between. The CDR3 is CASSLARDRFYGYTF. The DNA of the CDR3 is TGTGCCAGCAGCTTAGCGCGAGACAGGTTCTATGGCTACACCTTC.

By proportion, this clone is medium-sized (0.01 to 0.1%). This chain joins TRBV5-1 and TRBJ2-1; tentative D call: TRBD2 (6 bases). Germline loops: CDR1 SGHRS, CDR2 YFSETQ. The CDR3 spans 12 residues. V lost 4 bases and J lost 7, with 9 bases in between. The CDR3 region is CASSTEGNEQFF. The DNA of the CDR3 is TGCGCCAGCAGCACGGAGGGTAATGAGCAGTTCTTC.

J is TRBJ2-1 and V is TRBV2; 9 nucleotides line up with TRBD2. The V gene's germline CDR1 is SNHLY and CDR2 FYNNEI. The CDR3 contains 14 residues. V gave up 7 bases and J gave up 4 bases; unmatched junction bases: 5. The CDR3 region is CASKAGGSYNEQFF. For the CDR3, the DNA is TGTGCCAGCAAAGCGGGGGGCTCATACAATGAGCAGTTCTTC. Supplemented by reference TRBV2 and TRBJ2-1, the full variable domain reads EPEVTQTPSHQVTQMGQEVILRCVPISNHLYFYWYRQILGQKVEFLVSFYNNEISEKSEIFDDQFSVERPDGSNFTLKIRSTKLEDSAMYFCASKAGGSYNEQFFGPGTRLTVL.

The V gene is TRBV19, the J gene TRBJ2-3, with 8 bases fitting TRBD2. The ends lost 6 bases at V and 2 bases at J; junction bases unmatched: 13. The CDR3 is 17 residues long. CDR1 is LNHDA, CDR2 SQIVND, per germline (reference sequence). CDR3 protein: CASRPVLKRGNTDTQYF. CDR3 in DNA: TGTGCCAGTAGGCCCGTATTGAAGCGGGGGAACACAGATACGCAGTATTTT.

The CDR3 spells CASSSGIRGYEQYF. Written as DNA, the CDR3 is TGCGCCAGCAGCTCGGGGATACGGGGGTACGAGCAGTACTTC. The chain joins TRBV5-1 to TRBJ2-7; possibly TRBD2 for D (6 bases). CDR1 and CDR2 (germline): SGHRS, YFSETQ. This CDR3 region has 14 residues. Between the trimmed V and J ends, which lost 3 bases and 4 bases, there was a span of 14 bases.

The V and J genes are TRBV12-5 and TRBJ2-3; 8 bases line up with TRBD2. The V gene end was trimmed by 1 base and the J gene end by 4 bases; junction bases not matched to a gene: 7. Per the germline V gene, CDR1 is LGHNT and CDR2 is FRNRAP. The CDR3 runs to 16 residues. As DNA, the CDR3 is TGTGCTAGTGGTTTGGGGGCGAACGGGGGGGCAGATACGCAGTATTTT. This encodes CASGLGANGGADTQYF.

The V and J genes are TRBV2 and TRBJ2-7, with D tentatively TRBD1 (5 bases). Trimming left V 5 bases short and J 6 bases short, with 17 bases between. The V gene's germline CDR1 is SNHLY and CDR2 FYNNEI. This CDR3 spans 14 amino acids. This CDR3 reads CASSPARAQTEQYF. CDR3 DNA sequence: TGTGCCAGCAGTCCGGCCAGGGCACAAACCGAGCAGTACTTC.

The chain is built from TRBV6-1 and TRBJ2-3; the match to TRBD2 covers 10 bases. The V segment lost 11 bases and the J segment 9 bases; nucleotides outside the gene matches: 11. CDR1 is MNHNS, CDR2 SASEGT, per germline. The CDR3 contains 13 residues. This chain's CDR3 is CAGTGTSEDTQYF. CDR3 DNA: TGTGCCGGGACCGGGACTAGCGAGGACACGCAGTATTTT.

This chain links TRBV5-1 with TRBJ1-1; TRBD1 matches at 7 bases. V dropped 4 bases and J dropped 3; count of bases not matched to a gene: 12. CDR1 is SGHRS, CDR2 YFSETQ, per germline. The CDR3 loop spans 16 amino acids. In DNA form, the CDR3 reads TGCGCCAGCAGCCCGGACAGGCCAGATTTGTACACTGAAGCTTTCTTT. It translates to CASSPDRPDLYTEAFF. The variable domain in full, with the rest retrieved from reference TRBV5-1 and TRBJ1-1, is KAGVTQTPRYLIKTRGQQVTLSCSPISGHRSVSWYQQTPGQGLQFLFEYFSETQRNKGNFPGRFSGRQFSNSRSEMNVSTLELGDSALYLCASSPDRPDLYTEAFFGQGTRLTVV.

CDR3 sequence: CASSPSSGGPQRDTQYF. The CDR3 region has the DNA TGTGCCAGCAGCCCGTCTAGCGGGGGCCCTCAAAGGGATACGCAGTATTTT. The chain uses TRBV7-9 and TRBJ2-3, with 10 bases identical to TRBD2. V shed 5 bases, J shed 6 bases, and the junction held 14 bases outside the gene matches. Germline CDR1 is SEHNR and CDR2 is FQNEAQ (reference sequence). The length of the CDR3 is 17 residues.

This clone was seen a few times. The V gene is TRBV19, the J gene TRBJ2-3; tentative D call: TRBD1 (5 bases). The V end lost 5 bases, the J end lost 2 bases, and 11 bases lay between the germline ends. The CDR3 has 14 residues. Germline V gene lookup returns CDR1 LNHDA and CDR2 SQIVND (reference sequence). CDR3: CASSAAGFTDTQYF. The DNA for the CDR3 is TGTGCCAGTAGTGCGGCAGGGTTCACAGATACGCAGTATTTT.

This clone was picked up a small number of times. This sequence joins TRBV18 and TRBJ2-7, with 8 bases aligning to TRBD2. Losses at the gene ends were 5 bases for V and 6 bases for J; bases not matched to a gene: 3. The CDR3 extends over 12 amino acids. Looked up from germline, CDR1 is KGHSH and CDR2 is LQKENI. The CDR3 loop is CASSATSGEQYF. In DNA form, the CDR3 reads TGTGCCAGCTCAGCAACTAGCGGCGAGCAGTACTTC.